A selection of T cell receptor beta chains follows, all from one sample in a study of radiotherapy plus CTLA-4 blockade in lung cancer. Produced via immunoSEQ multiplex PCR; TCRdb's table is partial and in-frame only. Here the sample spans under 65,000 clones, more than 75% being singletons. The source was peripheral blood, collected from a patient treated with radiotherapy plus ipilimumab. These receptors were taken from a human donor with non-small cell lung cancer who had a complete response to radiotherapy plus ipilimumab. Each CDR3 is given with its conserved first and last residue. A D gene is named only where the DNA matches it firmly. Size tells how often a clone was seen (once, few, many) or the class of an expanded clone, and some rows leave it out.

TRBJ2-7	few	TRBV6-6	-	TGTGCCAGCAGTTACTCGAGACTCTCCCCATACGAGCAGTACTTC	CASSYSRLSPYEQYF
TRBJ2-4	-	TRBV6-5	TRBD1	TGTGCCAGCAGGCCTCGGACAGGCGCTTTCAACATTCAGTACTTC	CASRPRTGAFNIQYF
TRBJ2-5	-	TRBV7-2	-	TGTGCCAGCAGCTTTGGGGCAGGGCGGGAGACCCAGTACTTC	CASSFGAGRETQYF
TRBJ1-5	-	TRBV19	-	TGTGCCAGTAGCTGGGGTCGTTGGACATCGAGCAATCAGCCCCAGCATTTT	CASSWGRWTSSNQPQHF
TRBJ1-5	-	TRBV4-1	TRBD1	TGCGCCAGCAGCCTCGAACAGGGGCAGGGGCAGCCCCAGCATTTT	CASSLEQGQGQPQHF
TRBJ2-1	-	TRBV5-6	-	TGTGCCAGCAGCTTGCGAGGGTTCCTCTCCTACAATGAGCAGTTCTTC	CASSLRGFLSYNEQFF
TRBJ1-1	-	TRBV23-1	-	TGCGCCAGCAGTCAATACTCCGGGAGAGCTTTCTTT	CASSQYSGRAFF
TRBJ1-2	-	TRBV14	-	TGTGCCAGCAGCCAAGACGGACAGTACTATTTGAGCTACACCTTC	CASSQDGQYYLSYTF
TRBJ1-3	-	TRBV7-6	-	TGTGCCAGCAGCGGCTACAGGGAACGGACCATATATTTT	CASSGYRERTIYF
TRBJ2-7	few	TRBV10-2	-	TGCGCCAGCAGTGGGATTGGGGCGGCGTCCCTCTACGAGCAGTACTTC	CASSGIGAASLYEQYF
TRBJ2-2	-	TRBV7-2	TRBD2	TGTGCCAGCAGCTTAGGTGGTCTAGCGGGAGGGGAGCTGTTTTTT	CASSLGGLAGGELFF
TRBJ1-1	few	TRBV19	-	TGTGCCAGTAGGCCGGAATGGGCCTATGCAACTGAAGCTTTCTTT	CASRPEWAYATEAFF
TRBJ2-1	-	TRBV4-3	TRBD2	TGCGCCAGCAGCCAAACTAGCGGGCGGTTGCAGTTCTTC	CASSQTSGRLQFF
TRBJ1-1	few	TRBV6-5	-	TGTGCCAGCAGTCCCGGTGGGGGGAGTACTGAAGCTTTCTTT	CASSPGGGSTEAFF
TRBJ2-5	-	TRBV9	-	TGTGCCAGCAGCGTAGAGGAGGGAGTAGAAGAGACCCAGTACTTC	CASSVEEGVEETQYF
TRBJ1-4	-	TRBV7-9	-	TGTGCCAGCAGCTCCGGACAGACCGGGCTTAATGAAAAACTGTTTTTT	CASSSGQTGLNEKLFF
TRBJ1-1	-	TRBV6-1	TRBD1	TGTGCCAGCAGATGGGACAGGAACACTGAAGCTTTCTTT	CASRWDRNTEAFF
TRBJ2-3	-	TRBV5-1	TRBD1	TGCGCCAGCAGCTTGGGACAGGGTAGGACAGATACGCAGTATTTT	CASSLGQGRTDTQYF
TRBJ1-2	-	TRBV4-3	-	TGCGCCAGCAGCCAAGATCGGGGGTCCCTAACCCGCGGCTATGGCTACACCTTC	CASSQDRGSLTRGYGYTF
TRBJ1-2	once	TRBV28	-	TGTGCCAGCAGCACGCGACAGGATTCTAACTATGGCTACACCTTC	CASSTRQDSNYGYTF
TRBJ2-1	-	TRBV7-6	TRBD1	TGTGCCAGCAGCTTAGCTCCTACAGGGGGAAGATCATACAATGAGCAGTTCTTC	CASSLAPTGGRSYNEQFF
TRBJ1-1	-	TRBV14	-	TGTGCCAGCAGCCAAGGAAATGTGGCCTTCTTT	CASSQGNVAFF
TRBJ2-3	-	TRBV5-8	-	TGTGCCAGCAGCTTGGGGTATGGGGGCCATACGCAGTATTTT	CASSLGYGGHTQYF
TRBJ2-1	-	TRBV6-5	-	TGTGCCAGCAGTTACTCGAGTCCACGCTCCTACAATGAGCAGTTCTTC	CASSYSSPRSYNEQFF
TRBJ1-2	-	TRBV7-8	-	TGTGCCAGCAGCTTATCTCCAACATACTACACCTTC	CASSLSPTYYTF
TRBJ2-3	-	TRBV11-3	-	TGTGCCAGCAGCTTAGATGATACTAGTTTAGATACGCAGTATTTT	CASSLDDTSLDTQYF
TRBJ1-2	-	TRBV18	-	TGTGCCAGCTCACTCCAGGGGCAAGGCTATGGCTACACCTTC	CASSLQGQGYGYTF
TRBJ2-7	-	TRBV7-2	TRBD2	TGTGCCAGCAGCCAGCTAGCGGGGGGGATCTACGAGCAGTACTTC	CASSQLAGGIYEQYF
TRBJ2-5	-	TRBV2	TRBD2	TGTGCCAGCAGTAACCCGGGAGGCCAAGAGACCCAGTACTTC	CASSNPGGQETQYF
TRBJ1-2	once	TRBV14	-	TGTGCCAGCAGCCAAGGATTCGGGTCCTATGGCTACACCTTC	CASSQGFGSYGYTF
TRBJ1-3	-	TRBV7-2	-	TGTGCCAGCAGCCCGGGAGGGGGCTCTGGAAACACCATATATTTT	CASSPGGGSGNTIYF
TRBJ1-4	-	TRBV18	-	TGTGCCAGCTCACCACCATCGGGGGGGGATGAAAAACTGTTTTTT	CASSPPSGGDEKLFF
TRBJ1-5	once	TRBV28	-	TGTGCCAGCAGTTTGACGGACAGTAGCAATCAGCCCCAGCATTTT	CASSLTDSSNQPQHF
TRBJ2-1	-	TRBV19	-	TGTGCCAGTAGGCAGGGGATCTCCTACAATGAGCAGTTCTTC	CASRQGISYNEQFF